This TCR beta chain was sequenced in a study of blood T cell repertoires in COVID-19. Assay used: immunoSEQ multiplex PCR; TCRdb lists only in-frame clones, some missing. This table holds some 320,000 clones, 75% to 90% found once. Trimming removed 7 bases at V and 5 bases at J, with 14 bases between. The CDR3 runs to 13 residues. CDR1 is MNHNY, CDR2 SVGAGI, per germline (reference sequence). Grouping used clinical history reported by participants in a survey and questionnaire. Exposed enrollees encountered a COVID-19 case at some point within 2 weeks before study entry. This clone was detected a few times.

What was sequenced was PBMCs or T cells enriched from blood (not recorded which). The TCR comes from a woman in her 30s who had been exposed to COVID-19. The chain recombines TRBV6-6 with TRBJ2-5; tentatively, D is TRBD1 (6 bases). CDR3 DNA sequence: TGTGCCAGCATCAACAGGGTCGGGGAGACCCAGTACTTC. It encodes CASINRVGETQYF.